This passage covers 5 T cell receptor beta chains from one sample sequenced in a study of shared clonotypes between healthy human individuals. Libraries were prepared by immunoSEQ multiplex PCR; TCRdb keeps only in-frame clonotypes and omits some of them. The repertoire holds 740,000 or so clones, around 73% seen once, with around 2% in the top ten. Sequencing was done on a sample of memory CD4+ T cells sorted from blood. Subset: CD45RA-negative fraction. The receptors derive from a woman aged 25 to 39 in good health.

J is TRBJ1-5 and V is TRBV15; possibly TRBD1 for D (5 bases). Trimming removed 4 bases from V and 2 bases from J, with 15 bases in between. Germline V lookup: CDR1 LNHNV, CDR2 YYDKDF (reference sequence). The CDR3 sequence is 16 residues long. CDR3: CATSTRGGYGNQPQHF. As DNA, the CDR3 is TGTGCCACCAGCACTAGGGGCGGGTATGGCAATCAGCCCCAGCATTTT.

V is TRBV15 and J is TRBJ2-7, with 10 positions matching TRBD2. CDR1 and CDR2 from the germline V gene are LNHNV and YYDKDF (reference sequence). V gave up 1 base and J gave up 2 bases; unmatched junction bases: 2. CDR3 size: 15 residues. The CDR3 reads CATSRGTSGAYEQYF. CDR3 nucleotide sequence: TGTGCCACCAGCAGAGGGACTAGCGGAGCCTACGAGCAGTACTTC. The variable domain in full, with the rest retrieved from reference TRBV15 and TRBJ2-7, is DAMVIQNPRYQVTQFGKPVTLSCSQTLNHNVMYWYQQKSSQAPKLLFHYYDKDFNNEADTPDNFQSRRPNTSFCFLDIRSPGLGDTAMYLCATSRGTSGAYEQYFGPGTRLTVT.

This clone was recorded only once. The chain links TRBV6-4 to TRBJ2-1; a weak D match, TRBD2 (6 bases). CDR3 length: 14 residues. The germline V gene has CDR1 MRHNA and CDR2 SNTAGT. Trimming left V 0 bases short and J 6 bases short, with 9 bases between. CDR3 sequence (DNA): TGTGCCAGCAGTGACTCTCCCGGGGGCAATGAGCAGTTCTTC. Its translation is CASSDSPGGNEQFF.

The chain uses TRBV28 and TRBJ1-2, with D possibly TRBD1 on 6 matching bases. The CDR3 length is 13 residues. With 2 bases removed from V and 8 bases from J, the gap between germline ends came to 12 bases. Germline lookup yields CDR1 MDHEN and CDR2 SYDVKM. CDR3 nucleotides: TGTGCCAGCAGTTTAGGGGGCCGTTTCGGCTACACCTTC. Amino acids: CASSLGGRFGYTF.

The J gene is TRBJ2-7, the V gene TRBV28; 8 nucleotides match TRBD1. This CDR3 has 14 residues. V lost 4 bases to trimming and J lost 6 bases; unmatched junction nucleotides: 8. The germline V gene encodes CDR1 MDHEN and CDR2 SYDVKM. The CDR3 protein is CASSYDRGIVEQYF. Here the CDR3 DNA reads TGTGCCAGCAGTTACGACAGGGGAATTGTCGAGCAGTACTTC.